This TCR beta chain was sequenced during a study of blood T cell repertoires in COVID-19. As for the study in general: Acute and convalescent COVID-19 samples came from the United States, Italy and Spain. T cells, B-cell-depleted T cells, or PBMCs supplied cDNA or gDNA.

Germline V CDR1 and CDR2: SNHLY, FYNNEI. V lost 4 bases, J lost 6 bases, and 13 bases lay in between. The CDR3 has 13 residues. Source study methods: Scientists estimated how many nucleated cells there were by amplifying reference gene primers. Some clones are missing from TCRdb's copy, which holds only in-frame ones; the method was immunoSEQ multiplex PCR. V, J and clone size reflect that table, while D and trimming were determined from the DNA. This table holds 60,000 to 65,000 clones, 60% to 85% found once. The chain carries TRBV2 and TRBJ2-7, with a weak D call TRBD1 (6 bases). This clonotype was sampled from a woman older than 75 with acute or convalescent COVID-19. The specimen was peripheral blood. DNA for the CDR3: TGTGCCAGCAGTGCACAGGGTGGAGGCGAGCAGTACTTC. It codes for CASSAQGGGEQYF.